The 4 T cell receptor beta chains listed next were all sequenced from one sample in a study of blood T cell repertoires in COVID-19. Repertoires were generated with immunoSEQ multiplex PCR, while TCRdb's copy carries only in-frame clones and drops some. The table records roughly 150,000 clones, 75% to 85% of them present only once. Source material: peripheral blood. The receptor set was obtained from a woman older than 75 with acute or convalescent COVID-19.

This sequence joins TRBV6-2 or TRBV6-3 and TRBJ1-2; 7 nucleotides agree with TRBD1. Trimming took 5 bases from V and 0 from J; bases not matched to a gene: 12. Per the germline V gene, CDR1 is MNHEY and CDR2 is SVGEGT. The CDR3 extends over 17 amino acids. Here the CDR3 reads CASSIYSTGAPNYGYTF. CDR3 coding DNA: TGTGCCAGCAGTATCTACTCCACAGGGGCACCTAACTATGGCTACACCTTC.

This rearrangement joins TRBV15 to TRBJ2-1, with D possibly being TRBD1 (6 bases). With 1 base removed from V and 6 bases from J, the gap between germline ends came to 13 bases. The CDR3 is 15 amino acids. CDR1 and CDR2 from the germline V gene are LNHNV and YYDKDF (reference sequence). Here the CDR3 DNA reads TGTGCCACCAGCAGAGCAAGAGACAGGCCCAATGAGCAGTTCTTC. Protein: CATSRARDRPNEQFF.

The chain employs TRBV7-2 and TRBJ1-2, with D tentatively TRBD1 (6 bases). Germline-derived CDR1 and CDR2 are SGHTA and FQGNSA. The CDR3 covers 14 residues. V was clipped by 5 bases and J by 4 bases, with 14 bases between them. Here the CDR3 DNA reads TGTGCCAGCAGCCTCGGGAGGGGGAGCTATGGCTACACCTTC. As protein: CASSLGRGSYGYTF. The variable domain in full, with the rest retrieved from reference TRBV7-2 and TRBJ1-2, is GAGVSQSPSNKVTEKGKDVELRCDPISGHTALYWYRQSLGQGLEFLIYFQGNSAPDKSGLPSDRFSAERTGGSVSTLTIQRTQQEDSAVYLCASSLGRGSYGYTFGSGTRLTVV.

This clone was detected only a few times. This chain uses TRBV28 with TRBJ1-2; D gene ambiguous. Germline-derived CDR1 and CDR2 are MDHEN and SYDVKM. The CDR3 contains 16 residues. The V end was cut by 6 bases, the J end by 1 base, with 18 bases between. This chain's CDR3 is CASRGDNSTFNYGYTF. The CDR3 nucleotides read TGTGCCAGCAGAGGCGACAATTCGACATTTAACTATGGCTACACCTTC.